One T cell receptor (beta chain) is described in this entry. Its antigen is as yet unknown. This entry is derived from a study of shared clonotypes between healthy human individuals. General observations from the study: Around 5% was the fraction of naive CD4 clonotypes found shared across several donors.

This CDR3 has 13 amino acids. Trimming removed 2 bases from V and 5 bases from J, with 9 bases in between. Germline values: CDR1 MGHRA, CDR2 YSYEKL. Several immunoSEQ plates held equal portions of the genomic DNA taken from each subset. Sequencing was performed with immunoSEQ multiplex PCR; in TCRdb, only in-frame clones are kept and a portion is missing. This sample has about 2 million clones, with about 95% found just once. Terminally differentiated effector memory CD45RA+ cells were excluded from the naive CD8 cells, which were CD45RO-negative and positively selected for CCR7. The sequenced sample consisted of naive CD8+ T cells sorted from blood. The chain joins TRBV4-1 to TRBJ1-2; D unclear. This TCR derives from a man aged 18 to 29 in good health. The chain's CDR3 is CASSQTTSYGYTF. DNA for the CDR3: TGCGCCAGCAGCCAAACTACGAGTTATGGCTACACCTTC.